This T cell receptor (beta chain) was recovered during a study of radiation and T cells in renal cell carcinoma (dated by TCRdb to 2019 to 2021). Study-level background: The samples were drawn from a clinical trial, where primary renal cell carcinomas were treated with 15 Gy of stereotactic body radiation therapy and then removed by nephrectomy 4 weeks afterward. Across all 53 samples, 3.8 million or so unique CDR3 nucleotide sequences encoding some 3,000,000 unique CDR3 amino acid sequences were identified. In total, fewer than 55 samples underwent TCR beta sequencing: some 25 tumors plus 27 peripheral blood samples. Study-wide conclusions, independent of this receptor: Changes in the blood repertoire were not tracked past 4 weeks after treatment. An increase in top tumor clonotypes in blood was observed from baseline to 2 weeks post-radiation, followed by contraction by 4 weeks, which was taken to suggest transient expansion of tumor-resident clones. With a single-armed trial design, the study had no way to address how radiation dose or scheduling affects the TCR repertoire. Because no pretreatment tumor biopsies were available, whether clonotypes were present in the tumor at baseline could not be determined.

CDR1 and CDR2 were assigned from the germline V gene as SGDLS and YYNGEE. The CDR3 contains 14 residues, cysteine and phenylalanine counted. CDR3 DNA is the only sequence kept; it has 42 bases, read in frame from the first base. At the junction V is shortened by 3 bases and J by 7 bases, with 14 bases in between. What the time point label conveys for this sample: blood 2 weeks post-SBRT. Reading the label with the study, this specimen's treatment or condition is: 15 Gy SBRT to primary tumor, nephrectomy 4 weeks later. Serial peripheral blood from radiation-treated patients was sampled at baseline, 2 weeks and 4 weeks after SBRT to track tumor-enriched clonotypes. Renal cell carcinoma with clear cell pathology was present in all patients. The QIAamp DNA Blood Mini Kit (Qiagen) was used to prepare genomic DNA for TCR sequencing. Samples were included in the analyses only if all quality control checks were passed.

Comments on this clone: Its antigen is not yet known. Base qualities are not recorded, but no much larger clone differs from it by a single base.

TCR beta libraries were generated from genomic DNA with the immunoSEQ kit, following the manufacturer's recommendations. To prepare libraries, a first multiplex PCR with proprietary primers was run, followed by a second PCR that added unique barcodes, and a bead cleanup was done after each round. Each sample batch included a kit-provided positive control reaction and a negative control reaction. The final libraries were assessed on an Agilent 4200 TapeStation D1000 ScreenTape, pooled by volume, and quantified by qPCR. Sequencing ran on an Illumina NextSeq500 with a MidOutput 150-cycle cartridge, using 156 Read1 and 15 Index1 cycles with kit custom primers. The pooled library was loaded at approximately 0.92 pM with roughly 19% PhiX control spiked in. The authors' analysis ran thus. Vendor-processed data were analyzed in R, with a clonotype defined as all T cells sharing the same CDR3 nucleotide sequence. In the clone abundance analyses, frequencies in each sample were normalized to that sample's 10,000 most abundant clones. Public T cell clones, which averaged fewer than five per sample, were removed prior to analysis. An abundance difference of at least 32-fold between compartments was the criterion for calling clonotypes tumor-enriched or baseline blood-enriched. A beta-binomial differential abundance model was applied to find clonotypes that expanded or contracted between blood time points. The Baroni-Urbani and Buser coefficient was used to measure tumor-blood repertoire similarity, and groups were compared with two-tailed Wilcoxon tests in R. As stored in TCRdb, this immuneACCESS dataset retains in-frame rearrangements with V and J assigned. A fraction of the clones does not appear; measured against another copy, unresolved V genes explain less than half of the discrepancy, and the remainder lacks a known reason. That table furnishes V, J and clone size, whereas the DNA furnished D and trimming. For this sample there are 150,000 to 190,000 clones; about 87% appear just once. Jointly, the top ten make up 10% to 15% of the sample.

The specimen was blood, collected from a patient whose treatment included radiotherapy and nephrectomy. The chain employs TRBV9 and TRBJ1-5; the D gene assignment is ambiguous. The receptor's source is a woman between 45 and 65 years old with renal cell carcinoma. The DNA sequence is given as TGTGCCAGCAGCGCTCTTGCCGGCCAACAGCCCCAGCATTTT. Translated, this is CASSALAGQQPQHF.